This TCR beta chain was captured by sequencing in a study of regulatory T cells in long-lasting Graves disease. General study points: Segments TRBV28, TRBJ1-2 and TRBJ2-5 showed preferential usage in persistent disease.

Both iRepertoire HTBI primers and Arm-PCR of CDR3 regions were used to build the TCR beta libraries. TCRdb ran MiXCR on the multiplex PCR reads and lists one entry per CDR3 protein. The profile shows 550,000 to 700,000 distinct CDR3 sequences, about 16% of them singletons. Ten or more counts support this clonotype. The antigen is unknown. V was shortened by 5 bases and J by 4 bases, with 23 bases between the two germline ends. Per germline, CDR1 ENHRY and CDR2 SYGVKD. CDR3 length: 17 amino acids. Noted time point: newly diagnosed GD, antithyroid drugs for less than 3 months. Making the TCR library involved RNA that had been extracted from PBMCs. These data were likewise used in another study, on T cells in Graves' hyperthyroidism and ophthalmopathy. That work contributes: Exclusions: uncontrolled infection, other autoimmune disease, pregnancy, lactation. The primer set for the first-round RT-PCR of the TCR CDR3 was HTBI.

The chain is built from TRBV10-3 and TRBJ1-2; tentative D call: TRBD1 (6 bases). This TCR was sampled from a man between 18 and 35 years old with Graves disease. The sample in question was peripheral blood mononuclear cells (PBMCs), obtained at new diagnosis, from a patient treated with antithyroid drugs. The CDR3 sequence is CAISSITNRVPIYGYTF. CDR3 nucleotide sequence: TGTGCCATCAGTTCTATCACGAACAGGGTTCCCATCTATGGCTACACCTTC.